This T cell receptor beta chain was documented in a study of cytomegalovirus exposure and HLA in healthy donors. The CDR3 totals 18 residues. Germline lookup yields CDR1 LNHDA and CDR2 SQIVND (reference sequence). The V gene lost 3 bases and the J gene lost 0 bases, with 18 bases spanning the gap. General study results and limits: 16,951 TCR beta sequences were associated with HLA alleles at 0.05 false discovery rate in a later analysis. Information on immune exposure was restricted to one variable (CMV serostatus). Follow-up analysis later connected one missense variant in DCLRE1C with trimming of TCR beta V- and J-genes.

Remarks on this clone: The antigen remains unidentified.

Vbeta (60) and Jbeta (13) primers were used in the PCR. Profiling relied on immunoSEQ multiplex PCR, and the TCRdb table lists in-frame clones only, not all of them. The table includes around 85,000 clones, 80% detected once. This TCR was sampled from a man aged 25-40 years in good health and CMV-seronegative. Material: PBMCs. The chain links TRBV19 to TRBJ1-5; D might be TRBD1 (5 bases). This chain's CDR3 is CASSIARRGAYSNQPQHF. CDR3 in DNA: TGTGCCAGTAGTATCGCCCGAAGGGGCGCCTATAGCAATCAGCCCCAGCATTTT.